These T cell receptor beta chains were read from a single sample in a study of tissue T cells after allogeneic stem cell transplantation. The data were produced by immunoSEQ multiplex PCR, yet TCRdb's version contains in-frame clones alone and is incomplete. The sample lists 4,500 to 7,500 clones, approximately 58% occurring once. The specimen was tissue from the jejunum, collected at autopsy. These receptors came from a male donor aged 60 or older with lung cancer. The CDR3 runs from the conserved cysteine through the conserved F or W. Fields, in order: clone size, D gene, J gene, V gene, CDR3 protein, CDR3 DNA. The D gene is left open where the match is weak. Some rows have no size entry. The others give once, few or many, or a class for an expanded clone.

clone_size: .
d_call: TRBD2
j_call: TRBJ2-2
v_call: TRBV7-2
cdr3_aa: CASPSSGGVNTGELFF
cdr3_nt: TGTGCCTCCCCATCTAGCGGGGGTGTGAACACCGGGGAGCTGTTTTTT

clone_size: few
d_call: .
j_call: TRBJ2-7
v_call: TRBV21-1
cdr3_aa: CASSKGWPYEQYF
cdr3_nt: TGTGCCAGCAGCAAAGGGTGGCCCTACGAGCAGTACTTC

clone_size: .
d_call: .
j_call: TRBJ2-7
v_call: TRBV5-1
cdr3_aa: CASKRQEGPYEQYF
cdr3_nt: TGCGCCAGCAAAAGGCAGGAAGGCCCCTACGAGCAGTACTTC

clone_size: .
d_call: TRBD2
j_call: TRBJ2-5
v_call: TRBV9
cdr3_aa: CASSVVAGGEETQYF
cdr3_nt: TGTGCCAGCAGCGTAGTTGCGGGGGGTGAGGAGACCCAGTACTTC

clone_size: .
d_call: TRBD1
j_call: TRBJ1-1
v_call: TRBV3-1/TRBV3-2
cdr3_aa: CASSPGQIQVAEAFF
cdr3_nt: TGTGCCAGCAGCCCGGGACAGATCCAAGTCGCTGAAGCTTTCTTT

clone_size: .
d_call: TRBD1
j_call: TRBJ1-5
v_call: TRBV2
cdr3_aa: CASSSGQAWNQPQHF
cdr3_nt: TGTGCCAGCAGCTCGGGACAGGCCTGGAATCAGCCCCAGCATTTT

clone_size: .
d_call: TRBD2
j_call: TRBJ2-7
v_call: TRBV4-2
cdr3_aa: CASSQDRSGANSYEQYF
cdr3_nt: TGTGCCAGCAGCCAAGATCGTAGCGGGGCCAACTCTTACGAGCAGTACTTC

clone_size: .
d_call: TRBD1
j_call: TRBJ2-3
v_call: TRBV24-1
cdr3_aa: CATSQGQATSTDTQYF
cdr3_nt: TGTGCCACCAGTCAGGGACAGGCCACTAGCACAGATACGCAGTATTTT

clone_size: .
d_call: .
j_call: TRBJ1-2
v_call: TRBV5-1
cdr3_aa: CASSLAPEAGYTF
cdr3_nt: TGCGCCAGCAGCTTGGCCCCCGAGGCGGGCTACACCTTC

clone_size: once
d_call: .
j_call: TRBJ2-7
v_call: TRBV14
cdr3_aa: CASSQGNRVTNEQYF
cdr3_nt: TGTGCCAGCAGCCAAGGTAACAGGGTTACCAACGAGCAGTACTTC

clone_size: medium-sized
d_call: .
j_call: TRBJ1-2
v_call: TRBV21-1
cdr3_aa: CASSNRDRRLYGYTF
cdr3_nt: TGTGCCAGCAGCAACCGGGACAGGCGCCTCTATGGCTACACCTTC

clone_size: .
d_call: TRBD2
j_call: TRBJ2-7
v_call: TRBV4-2
cdr3_aa: CASSQDSASGRSEQYF
cdr3_nt: TGTGCCAGCAGCCAAGATAGCGCTAGCGGGAGAAGCGAGCAGTACTTC

clone_size: .
d_call: .
j_call: TRBJ1-3
v_call: TRBV19
cdr3_aa: CASSTGSGNTIYF
cdr3_nt: TGTGCCAGTAGTACAGGCTCTGGAAACACCATATATTTT

clone_size: .
d_call: .
j_call: TRBJ2-4
v_call: TRBV7-2
cdr3_aa: CASSGALARAKNIQYF
cdr3_nt: TGTGCCAGCAGCGGCGCGTTGGCCAGAGCCAAAAACATTCAGTACTTC

clone_size: once
d_call: .
j_call: TRBJ1-6
v_call: TRBV9
cdr3_aa: CASSPRTANSPLHF
cdr3_nt: TGTGCCAGCAGCCCCCGGACCGCTAATTCACCCCTCCACTTT

clone_size: once
d_call: .
j_call: TRBJ1-1
v_call: TRBV21-1
cdr3_aa: CASSGTLSEAFF
cdr3_nt: TGTGCCAGTTCTGGGACTCTTTCTGAAGCTTTCTTT

clone_size: .
d_call: .
j_call: TRBJ1-2
v_call: TRBV5-1
cdr3_aa: CASSRDDYGYTF
cdr3_nt: TGCGCCAGCAGCCGCGACGACTATGGCTACACCTTC

clone_size: .
d_call: .
j_call: TRBJ2-7
v_call: TRBV7-2
cdr3_aa: CASSLGPGRPLGEQYF
cdr3_nt: TGTGCCAGCAGCTTAGGGCCGGGACGCCCGCTGGGGGAGCAGTACTTC

clone_size: once
d_call: TRBD1
j_call: TRBJ1-2
v_call: TRBV5-1
cdr3_aa: CASSLGQGDGYTF
cdr3_nt: TGCGCCAGCAGCCTGGGACAGGGAGATGGCTACACCTTC

clone_size: .
d_call: .
j_call: TRBJ1-4
v_call: TRBV16
cdr3_aa: CASSRRTLATNEKLFF
cdr3_nt: TGTGCCAGCAGCCGACGGACCCTTGCAACTAATGAAAAACTGTTTTTT

clone_size: once
d_call: TRBD1
j_call: TRBJ1-4
v_call: TRBV2
cdr3_aa: CASRDRAIPNEKLFF
cdr3_nt: TGTGCCAGCAGGGACAGGGCCATCCCTAATGAAAAACTGTTTTTT

clone_size: .
d_call: .
j_call: TRBJ2-1
v_call: TRBV6-1
cdr3_aa: CASSLQGSSYNEQFF
cdr3_nt: TGTGCCAGCAGTTTACAGGGCAGCTCCTACAATGAGCAGTTCTTC

clone_size: .
d_call: .
j_call: TRBJ2-2
v_call: TRBV5-5
cdr3_aa: CASSWVVDTGELFF
cdr3_nt: TGTGCCAGCAGCTGGGTCGTAGACACCGGGGAGCTGTTTTTT

clone_size: .
d_call: .
j_call: TRBJ2-7
v_call: TRBV18
cdr3_aa: CASSPREGESYEQYF
cdr3_nt: TGTGCCAGCTCACCACGAGAGGGGGAGTCGTACGAGCAGTACTTC

clone_size: .
d_call: .
j_call: TRBJ2-7
v_call: TRBV9
cdr3_aa: CASSVGTVNYEQYF
cdr3_nt: TGTGCCAGCAGCGTAGGAACCGTGAACTACGAGCAGTACTTC

clone_size: .
d_call: .
j_call: TRBJ2-5
v_call: TRBV5-8
cdr3_aa: CASSRPTATISTLTQYF
cdr3_nt: TGTGCCAGCAGCCGCCCGACAGCTACCATATCGACCCTGACCCAGTACTTC

clone_size: medium-sized
d_call: .
j_call: TRBJ2-2
v_call: TRBV25-1
cdr3_aa: CASSDSEATGELFF
cdr3_nt: TGTGCCAGCAGCGACTCAGAAGCTACCGGGGAGCTGTTTTTT

clone_size: few
d_call: TRBD1
j_call: TRBJ1-2
v_call: TRBV6-5
cdr3_aa: CASSYYRGDYGYTF
cdr3_nt: TGTGCCAGCAGTTACTACAGGGGGGACTATGGCTACACCTTC

clone_size: .
d_call: .
j_call: TRBJ2-2
v_call: TRBV19
cdr3_aa: CASLGHTTNTGELFF
cdr3_nt: TGTGCCAGTCTGGGACATACTACGAACACCGGGGAGCTGTTTTTT

clone_size: few
d_call: TRBD2
j_call: TRBJ2-3
v_call: TRBV7-2
cdr3_aa: CASSFPSGMSDTQYF
cdr3_nt: TGTGCCAGCAGCTTCCCTAGCGGGATGTCAGATACGCAGTATTTT

clone_size: .
d_call: .
j_call: TRBJ2-3
v_call: TRBV4-3
cdr3_aa: CASSQGSIGADTQYF
cdr3_nt: TGCGCCAGCAGCCAAGGAAGCATTGGCGCAGATACGCAGTATTTT

clone_size: medium-sized
d_call: TRBD1
j_call: TRBJ2-5
v_call: TRBV25-1
cdr3_aa: CASARIRGRKETQYF
cdr3_nt: TGTGCCAGCGCAAGAATCAGGGGGCGCAAGGAGACCCAGTACTTC

clone_size: once
d_call: .
j_call: TRBJ2-3
v_call: TRBV6-6
cdr3_aa: CASSLRTDTQYF
cdr3_nt: TGTGCCAGCAGTCTCCGGACAGATACGCAGTATTTT

clone_size: few
d_call: .
j_call: TRBJ1-1
v_call: TRBV19
cdr3_aa: CASSLPQGIGEAFF
cdr3_nt: TGTGCCAGTAGCTTACCCCAGGGGATCGGTGAAGCTTTCTTT

clone_size: .
d_call: TRBD1
j_call: TRBJ1-6
v_call: TRBV15
cdr3_aa: CATSSSRGQGGVSPLHF
cdr3_nt: TGTGCCACCAGCAGCTCCCGAGGACAGGGAGGGGTTTCACCCCTCCACTTT

clone_size: few
d_call: .
j_call: TRBJ2-3
v_call: TRBV7-3
cdr3_aa: CASSLKGITDTQYF
cdr3_nt: TGTGCCAGCAGCTTAAAAGGAATCACAGATACGCAGTATTTT

clone_size: .
d_call: TRBD2
j_call: TRBJ2-3
v_call: TRBV20-1
cdr3_aa: CSASGGGAIDTQYF
cdr3_nt: TGCAGTGCTAGTGGCGGGGGGGCAATAGATACGCAGTATTTT

clone_size: .
d_call: .
j_call: TRBJ1-2
v_call: TRBV2
cdr3_aa: CASSEAGRGYGYTF
cdr3_nt: TGTGCCAGCAGTGAAGCGGGCAGGGGCTATGGCTACACCTTC

clone_size: few
d_call: .
j_call: TRBJ1-6
v_call: TRBV7-2
cdr3_aa: CASSLPYSRGSYNSPLHF
cdr3_nt: TGTGCCAGCAGCTTACCGTACTCTCGGGGCTCCTATAATTCACCCCTCCACTTT

clone_size: .
d_call: .
j_call: TRBJ2-1
v_call: TRBV11-3
cdr3_aa: CASSLDSRRVGEQFF
cdr3_nt: TGTGCCAGCAGCTTAGATTCCCGCAGGGTGGGTGAGCAGTTCTTC

clone_size: few
d_call: .
j_call: TRBJ2-7
v_call: TRBV18
cdr3_aa: CASSPPSRGTGEQYF
cdr3_nt: TGTGCCAGCTCACCACCGTCGCGCGGAACCGGCGAGCAGTACTTC

clone_size: large
d_call: .
j_call: TRBJ1-6
v_call: TRBV5-1
cdr3_aa: CASSSQGHNSPLHF
cdr3_nt: TGCGCCAGCTCGTCTCAAGGCCATAATTCACCCCTCCACTTT

clone_size: .
d_call: .
j_call: TRBJ1-1
v_call: TRBV19
cdr3_aa: CASSSQPNTEAFF
cdr3_nt: TGTGCCAGTAGTTCCCAGCCGAACACTGAAGCTTTCTTT

clone_size: .
d_call: .
j_call: TRBJ1-1
v_call: TRBV30
cdr3_aa: CAWNPSGFTEAFF
cdr3_nt: TGTGCCTGGAACCCATCAGGGTTCACTGAAGCTTTCTTT

clone_size: medium-sized
d_call: .
j_call: TRBJ2-7
v_call: TRBV11-2
cdr3_aa: CASSLLVAYEQYF
cdr3_nt: TGTGCCAGCAGCTTATTAGTCGCCTACGAGCAGTACTTC

clone_size: few
d_call: TRBD2
j_call: TRBJ2-1
v_call: TRBV5-1
cdr3_aa: CASSFPLAGDPNEQFF
cdr3_nt: TGCGCCAGCAGCTTTCCATTAGCGGGAGATCCTAATGAGCAGTTCTTC

clone_size: few
d_call: TRBD1
j_call: TRBJ2-5
v_call: TRBV7-2
cdr3_aa: CASSRRTGGAETQYF
cdr3_nt: TGTGCCAGCAGCCGGAGGACAGGGGGCGCAGAGACCCAGTACTTC

clone_size: medium-sized
d_call: TRBD2
j_call: TRBJ2-3
v_call: TRBV7-2
cdr3_aa: CASSLRSGSGTDTQYF
cdr3_nt: TGTGCCAGCAGCTTACGGAGCGGGAGTGGTACAGATACGCAGTATTTT

clone_size: .
d_call: .
j_call: TRBJ2-7
v_call: TRBV24-1
cdr3_aa: CATSATAIRNEQYF
cdr3_nt: TGTGCCACCAGTGCTACCGCAATTAGGAACGAGCAGTACTTC

clone_size: .
d_call: TRBD1
j_call: TRBJ1-1
v_call: TRBV2
cdr3_aa: CASSLFRGGTEAFF
cdr3_nt: TGTGCCAGCAGTCTATTCAGGGGGGGGACTGAAGCTTTCTTT

clone_size: .
d_call: .
j_call: TRBJ2-2
v_call: TRBV7-9
cdr3_aa: CASSEGLWNTGELFF
cdr3_nt: TGTGCCAGCAGCGAGGGACTCTGGAACACCGGGGAGCTGTTTTTT

clone_size: .
d_call: TRBD1
j_call: TRBJ1-2
v_call: TRBV2
cdr3_aa: CASSVGQESYGYTF
cdr3_nt: TGTGCCAGCAGTGTGGGACAGGAGAGCTATGGCTACACCTTC

clone_size: .
d_call: .
j_call: TRBJ1-5
v_call: TRBV6-5
cdr3_aa: CASPRDRRRQPQHF
cdr3_nt: TGTGCCAGCCCTCGTGACCGGCGTCGTCAGCCCCAGCATTTT